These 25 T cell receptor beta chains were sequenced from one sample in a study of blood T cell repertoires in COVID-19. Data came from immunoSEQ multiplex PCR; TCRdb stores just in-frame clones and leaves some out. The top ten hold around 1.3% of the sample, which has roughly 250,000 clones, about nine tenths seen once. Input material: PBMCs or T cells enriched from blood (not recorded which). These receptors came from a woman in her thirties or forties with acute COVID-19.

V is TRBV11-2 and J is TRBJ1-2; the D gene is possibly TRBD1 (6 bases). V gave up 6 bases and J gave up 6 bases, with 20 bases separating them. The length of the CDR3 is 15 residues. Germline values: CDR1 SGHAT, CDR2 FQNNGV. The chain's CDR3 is CASSLNTGGLNGYTF. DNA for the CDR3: TGTGCCAGCAGTCTAAATACGGGGGGCTTAAATGGCTACACCTTC.

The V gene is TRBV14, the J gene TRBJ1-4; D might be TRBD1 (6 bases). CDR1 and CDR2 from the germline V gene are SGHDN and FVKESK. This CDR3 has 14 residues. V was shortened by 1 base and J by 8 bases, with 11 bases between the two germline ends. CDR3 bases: TGTGCCAGCAGCCAAGTAACAGGGACGGAAAAACTGTTTTTT. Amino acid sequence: CASSQVTGTEKLFF.

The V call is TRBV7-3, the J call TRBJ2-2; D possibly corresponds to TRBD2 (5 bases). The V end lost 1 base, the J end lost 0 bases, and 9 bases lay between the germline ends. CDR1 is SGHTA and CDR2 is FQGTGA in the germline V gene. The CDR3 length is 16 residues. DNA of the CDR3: TGTGCCAGCAGCTTAAACCCTAGCCCGAACACCGGGGAGCTGTTTTTT. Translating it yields CASSLNPSPNTGELFF.

The CDR3 reads CASLFNWQETQYF. The CDR3 DNA sequence: TGTGCCAGTCTATTTAATTGGCAAGAGACCCAGTACTTC. The chain couples TRBV28 to TRBJ2-5; unclear D gene. Germline lookup yields CDR1 MDHEN and CDR2 SYDVKM. The V end was cut by 9 bases, the J end by 2 bases, with 13 bases between. This CDR3 comprises 13 residues. The variable domain in full, completed from reference TRBV28 and TRBJ2-5, reads DVKVTQSSRYLVKRTGEKVFLECVQDMDHENMFWYRQDPGLGLRLIYFSYDVKMKEKGDIPEGYSVSREKKERFSLILESASTNQTSMYLCASLFNWQETQYFGPGTRLLVL.

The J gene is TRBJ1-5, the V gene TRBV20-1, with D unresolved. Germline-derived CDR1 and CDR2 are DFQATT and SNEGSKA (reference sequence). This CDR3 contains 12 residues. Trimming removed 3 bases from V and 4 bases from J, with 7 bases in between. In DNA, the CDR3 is TGCAGTGCTAGTCAGCGTAATCAGCCCCAGCATTTT. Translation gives CSASQRNQPQHF.

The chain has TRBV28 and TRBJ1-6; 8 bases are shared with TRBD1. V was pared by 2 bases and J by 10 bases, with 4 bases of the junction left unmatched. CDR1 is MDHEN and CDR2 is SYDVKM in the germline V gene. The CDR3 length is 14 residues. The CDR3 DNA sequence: TGTGCCAGCAGTTTAGGGACAGGCAGATCACCCCTCCACTTT. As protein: CASSLGTGRSPLHF.

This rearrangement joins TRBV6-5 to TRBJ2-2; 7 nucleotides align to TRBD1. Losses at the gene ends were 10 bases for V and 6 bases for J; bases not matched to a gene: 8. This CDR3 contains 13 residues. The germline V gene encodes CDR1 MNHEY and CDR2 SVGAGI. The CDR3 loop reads CATSQGMSGELFF. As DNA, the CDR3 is TGTGCCACGTCACAGGGGATGTCCGGGGAGCTGTTTTTT.

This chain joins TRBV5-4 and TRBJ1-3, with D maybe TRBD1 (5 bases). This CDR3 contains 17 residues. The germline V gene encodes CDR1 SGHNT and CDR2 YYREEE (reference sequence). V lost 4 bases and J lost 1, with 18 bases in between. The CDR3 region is CASSPSAGLASGNTIYF. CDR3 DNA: TGTGCCAGCAGCCCGTCGGCAGGGTTAGCATCTGGAAACACCATATATTTT. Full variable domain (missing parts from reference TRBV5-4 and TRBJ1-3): ETGVTQSPTHLIKTRGQQVTLRCSSQSGHNTVSWYQQALGQGPQFIFQYYREEENGRGNFPPRFSGLQFPNYSSELNVNALELDDSALYLCASSPSAGLASGNTIYFGEGSWLTVV.

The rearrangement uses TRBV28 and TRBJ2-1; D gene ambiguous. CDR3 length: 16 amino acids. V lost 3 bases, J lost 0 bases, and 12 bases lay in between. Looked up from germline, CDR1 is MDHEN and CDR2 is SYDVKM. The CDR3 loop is CASSLSYSRSYNEQFF. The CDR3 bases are TGTGCCAGCAGTTTGTCCTACTCCCGCTCCTACAATGAGCAGTTCTTC.

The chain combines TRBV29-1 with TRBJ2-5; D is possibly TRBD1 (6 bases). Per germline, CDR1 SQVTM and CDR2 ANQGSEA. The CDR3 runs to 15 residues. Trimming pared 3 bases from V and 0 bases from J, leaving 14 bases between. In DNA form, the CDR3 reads TGCAGCGTTGACCAAATGGACAGAGACCAAGAGACCCAGTACTTC. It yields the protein CSVDQMDRDQETQYF.

The CDR3 DNA is TGCAGTGCTAGTTCCGGACTAGCGGACTACGAGCAGTACTTC. This sequence encodes CSASSGLADYEQYF. The rearrangement joins TRBV20-1 to TRBJ2-7; 10 bases are a match to TRBD2. This CDR3 contains 14 residues. Germline-derived CDR1 and CDR2 are DFQATT and SNEGSKA (reference sequence). With V trimmed by 3 bases and J by 3 bases, 5 bases remained unmatched.

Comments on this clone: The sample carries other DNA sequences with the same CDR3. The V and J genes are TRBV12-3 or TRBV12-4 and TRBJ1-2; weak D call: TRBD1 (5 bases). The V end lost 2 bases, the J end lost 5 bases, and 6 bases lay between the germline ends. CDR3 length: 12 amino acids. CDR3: CASSLQGYGYTF. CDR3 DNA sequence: TGTGCCAGCAGTTTACAGGGTTATGGCTACACCTTC.

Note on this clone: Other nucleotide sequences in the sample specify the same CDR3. CDR3 nucleotides: TGTGCCAGCAGCTTAGTGCTTTCGGGCACTGAAGCTTTCTTT. Translating gives CASSLVLSGTEAFF. The chain has TRBV7-9 and TRBJ1-1, with D unclear. Germline V gives CDR1 SEHNR, CDR2 FQNEAQ (reference sequence). Trimming removed 1 base from V and 4 bases from J, with 10 bases in between. The CDR3 loop spans 14 amino acids.

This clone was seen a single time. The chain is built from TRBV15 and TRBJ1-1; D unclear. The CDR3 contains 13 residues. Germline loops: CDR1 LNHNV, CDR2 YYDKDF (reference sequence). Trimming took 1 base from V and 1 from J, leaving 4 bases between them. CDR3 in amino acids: CATSRVENTEAFF. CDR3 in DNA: TGTGCCACCAGCAGAGTAGAGAACACTGAAGCTTTCTTT.

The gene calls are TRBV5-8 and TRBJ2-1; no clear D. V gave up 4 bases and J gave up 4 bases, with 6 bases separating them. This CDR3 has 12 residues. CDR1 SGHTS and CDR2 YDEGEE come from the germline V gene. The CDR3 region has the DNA TGTGCCAGCAGCCAGACATACAATGAGCAGTTCTTC. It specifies CASSQTYNEQFF.

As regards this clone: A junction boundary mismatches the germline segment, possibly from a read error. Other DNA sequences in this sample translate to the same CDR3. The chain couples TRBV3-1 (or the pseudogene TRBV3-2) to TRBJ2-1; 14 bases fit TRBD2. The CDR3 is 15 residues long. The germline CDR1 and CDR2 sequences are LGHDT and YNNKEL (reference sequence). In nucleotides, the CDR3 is TGTGCTAGCAGTATAGCGGGACTAGCGGGAGCGGAGCAGTTCTTC. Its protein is CASSIAGLAGAEQFF.

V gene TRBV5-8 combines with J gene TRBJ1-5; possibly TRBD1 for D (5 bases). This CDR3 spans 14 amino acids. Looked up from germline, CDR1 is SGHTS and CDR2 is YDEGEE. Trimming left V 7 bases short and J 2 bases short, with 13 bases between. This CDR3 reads CASSRGGRNQPQHF. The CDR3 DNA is TGTGCCAGCTCGCGGGGGGGTCGCAATCAGCCCCAGCATTTT.

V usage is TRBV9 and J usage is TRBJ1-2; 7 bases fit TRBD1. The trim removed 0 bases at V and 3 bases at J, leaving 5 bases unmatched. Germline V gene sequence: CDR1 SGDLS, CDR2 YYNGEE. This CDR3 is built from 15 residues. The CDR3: CASSVGGTADYGYTF. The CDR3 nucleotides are TGTGCCAGCAGCGTAGGTGGGACAGCAGACTATGGCTACACCTTC.

CDR3: CATETSGRRNNEQFF. As DNA, the CDR3 is TGTGCCACAGAAACTAGCGGGAGGAGAAATAATGAGCAGTTCTTC. This chain links TRBV24-1 with TRBJ2-1; 12 bases fit TRBD2. This CDR3 is built from 15 residues. CDR1 and CDR2 (germline): KGHDR, SFDVKD. J was trimmed by 7 bases and V by 10 bases; bases with no gene match: 10.

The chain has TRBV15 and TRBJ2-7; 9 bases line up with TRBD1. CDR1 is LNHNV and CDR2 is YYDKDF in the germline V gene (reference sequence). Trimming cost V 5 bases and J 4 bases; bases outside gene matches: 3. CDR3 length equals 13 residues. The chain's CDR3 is CATSPGQGYEQYF. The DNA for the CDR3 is TGTGCCACCAGCCCGGGACAGGGTTACGAGCAGTACTTC.

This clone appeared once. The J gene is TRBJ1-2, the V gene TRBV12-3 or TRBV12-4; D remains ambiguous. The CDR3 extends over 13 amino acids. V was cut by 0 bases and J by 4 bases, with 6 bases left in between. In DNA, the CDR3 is TGTGCCAGCAGTTTAGCTAGCGGCTATGGCTACACCTTC. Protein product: CASSLASGYGYTF.

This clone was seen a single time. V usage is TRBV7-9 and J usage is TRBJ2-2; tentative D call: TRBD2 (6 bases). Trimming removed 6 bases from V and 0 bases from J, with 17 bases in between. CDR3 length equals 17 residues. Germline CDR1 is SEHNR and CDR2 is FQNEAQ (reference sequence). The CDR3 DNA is TGTGCCAGCAGTCGGAGTCGGGGGACCGCGAACACCGGGGAGCTGTTTTTT. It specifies CASSRSRGTANTGELFF. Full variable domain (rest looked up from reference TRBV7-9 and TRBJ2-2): DTGVSQNPRHKITKRGQNVTFRCDPISEHNRLYWYRQTLGQGPEFLTYFQNEAQLEKSRLLSDRFSAERPKGSFSTLEIQRTEQGDSAMYLCASSRSRGTANTGELFFGEGSRLTVL.

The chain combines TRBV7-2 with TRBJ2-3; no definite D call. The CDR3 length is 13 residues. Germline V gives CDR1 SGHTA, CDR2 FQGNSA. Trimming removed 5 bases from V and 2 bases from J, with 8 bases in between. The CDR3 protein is CASSPKFTDTQYF. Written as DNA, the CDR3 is TGTGCCAGCAGCCCCAAATTCACAGATACGCAGTATTTT.

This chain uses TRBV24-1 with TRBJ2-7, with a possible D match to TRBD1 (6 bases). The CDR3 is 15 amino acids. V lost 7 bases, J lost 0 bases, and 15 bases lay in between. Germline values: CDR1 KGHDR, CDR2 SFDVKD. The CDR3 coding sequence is TGTGCCACCAGCCTGGGACATAGCAGCTCCTACGAGCAGTACGTC. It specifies CATSLGHSSSYEQYV.

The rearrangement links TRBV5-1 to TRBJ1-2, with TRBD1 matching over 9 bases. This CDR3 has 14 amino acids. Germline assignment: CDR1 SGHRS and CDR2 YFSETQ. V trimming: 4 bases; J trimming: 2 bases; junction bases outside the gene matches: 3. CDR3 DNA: TGCGCCAGCAGCGACGGGACAGGGAACTATGGCTACACCTTC. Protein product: CASSDGTGNYGYTF.